These 21 T cell receptor beta chains were sequenced from one sample in a study of spatial heterogeneity in lung cancer. Time point described: sample taken at primary tumor resection. These receptors' targets are unknown. TCRdb re-called the 5' RACE reads through MiXCR, storing one row per CDR3 protein. The sample carries 5,100 or so distinct CDR3 sequences, less than 9% recorded once. Whole-study results and caveats: How many expanded intratumoral alpha and beta TCRs were present tracked the tumor mutation count, which was a count of nonsynonymous mutations.

This material consisted of lung tumor tissue, taken at surgery. These receptors were taken from a male donor with early-stage non-small cell lung cancer.

By share, this clonotype ranks as medium-sized. The chain uses TRBV20-1 and TRBJ2-2; 7 bases are a match to TRBD2. This CDR3 has 13 amino acids. Germline values: CDR1 DFQATT, CDR2 SNEGSKA (reference sequence). J gave up 4 bases and V 6 bases, and 5 bases lay outside the gene matches. The CDR3 DNA sequence: TGCAGTGCGTGGGAGGGAGCCACCGGGGAGCTGTTTTTT. Protein product: CSAWEGATGELFF.

This clonotype counts as medium-sized. The chain couples TRBV2 to TRBJ2-5; tentatively, D is TRBD2 (6 bases). The CDR3 consists of 11 residues. Trimming shortened V by 7 bases and J by 5 bases, and 8 bases separated the two germline ends. Per germline, CDR1 SNHLY and CDR2 FYNNEI. The chain's CDR3 is CASKGLETQYF. CDR3 in DNA: TGTGCCAGCAAGGGACTGGAGACCCAGTACTTC.

This clonotype showed up many times. This chain links TRBV7-9 with TRBJ2-2; D not resolved. The CDR3 length is 14 residues. CDR1 and CDR2 (germline): SEHNR, FQNEAQ (reference sequence). The V gene lost 5 bases and the J gene lost 9 bases, with 16 bases spanning the gap. The CDR3 protein is CASSERPVYWELFF. The CDR3 nucleotides are TGTGCCAGCAGCGAAAGGCCCGTTTATTGGGAGCTGTTTTTT.

This clonotype has more than one count but fewer than ten. The chain joins TRBV28 to TRBJ2-1; perhaps D is TRBD1 or TRBD2 (5 bases each). V dropped 6 bases and J dropped 1 base, with 16 bases sitting between them. Germline CDR1 MDHEN, CDR2 SYDVKM. There are 16 residues in the CDR3. The CDR3 reads CASSRRGRVSYNEQFF. The DNA of the CDR3 is TGTGCCAGCAGCCGCCGGGGCAGGGTTTCCTACAATGAGCAGTTCTTC.

By frequency in the sample, this clonotype is medium-sized (0.01 to 0.1%). This chain connects TRBV29-1 to TRBJ1-1, with D unclear. Germline CDR1 is SQVTM and CDR2 is ANQGSEA. V lost 0 bases, J lost 4 bases, and 12 bases lay in between. There are 14 residues in the CDR3. The CDR3 DNA follows: TGCAGCGTTGAAGAGACACCTGGAGTCACTGAAGCTTTCTTT. Translated: CSVEETPGVTEAFF.

This clonotype has only a few counts. The chain uses TRBV12-3 or TRBV12-4 and TRBJ1-5; D gene unclear. CDR3 size: 14 residues. V was pared by 5 bases and J by 0 bases, with 8 bases between. The CDR3 spells CASSENYSNQPQHF. CDR3 coding DNA: TGTGCCAGCAGTGAAAATTATAGCAATCAGCCCCAGCATTTT.

Ten or more counts support this clonotype. The V and J genes are TRBV7-9 and TRBJ2-5; 8 bases map to TRBD1. Trimming removed 5 bases from V and 1 base from J; junction bases left unmatched: 6. The CDR3 loop spans 15 amino acids. Per the germline V gene, CDR1 is SEHNR and CDR2 is FQNEAQ (reference sequence). The CDR3 DNA reads as TGTGCCAGCAGCGGGGACAGGCGAGTCCAAGAGACCCAGTACTTC. Translating it yields CASSGDRRVQETQYF.

The chain combines TRBV11-2 with TRBJ2-1; D gene ambiguous. The germline V and J ends were trimmed by 2 bases and 5 bases, with 13 bases remaining between them. The V gene's germline CDR1 is SGHAT and CDR2 FQNNGV. The CDR3 consists of 15 residues. The CDR3 region has the DNA TGTGCCAGCAGCTTATCAATGGGAAAGAACAATGAGCAGTTCTTC. It yields the protein CASSLSMGKNNEQFF. Looking up the rest from reference TRBV11-2 and TRBJ2-1 gives the full variable domain: EAGVAQSPRYKIIEKRQSVAFWCNPISGHATLYWYQQILGQGPKLLIQFQNNGVVDDSQLPKDRFSAERLKGVDSTLKIQPAKLEDSAVYLCASSLSMGKNNEQFFGPGTRLTVL.

By frequency in the sample, this clonotype is medium-sized (0.01 to 0.1%). The chain uses TRBV28 and TRBJ2-1, with unresolved D. Germline V CDR1 and CDR2: MDHEN, SYDVKM. The CDR3 runs 16 residues. Between the trimmed V and J ends, which lost 1 base and 6 bases, there was a span of 16 bases. The CDR3 sequence is CASSLSGPVTFNEQFF. The CDR3, as DNA: TGTGCCAGCAGTTTATCCGGGCCAGTGACTTTCAATGAGCAGTTCTTC.

This clonotype was seen only a few times. The chain is built from TRBV28 and TRBJ1-4; D remains ambiguous. This CDR3 region has 15 residues. Germline CDR1 and CDR2: MDHEN and SYDVKM. V was shortened by 1 base and J by 0 bases, with 6 bases between the two germline ends. In DNA, the CDR3 is TGTGCCAGCAGTTTATCTGGGTCAACTAATGAAAAACTGTTTTTT. Protein sequence: CASSLSGSTNEKLFF.

Many counts were recorded for this clonotype. V is TRBV4-1 and J is TRBJ2-1; perhaps TRBD1 as D (5 bases). Trimming shortened V by 0 bases and J by 8 bases, and 8 bases separated the two germline ends. Per germline, CDR1 MGHRA and CDR2 YSYEKL. The CDR3 totals 13 residues. The CDR3 DNA reads TGCGCCAGCAGCCAAGACAGGGTGGATGAGCAGTTCTTC. Amino acid sequence: CASSQDRVDEQFF.

This clonotype was seen ten or more times. This chain uses TRBV3-1 with TRBJ2-1, with a weak D call TRBD2 (5 bases). The ends were cut back, 0 bases at V and 5 bases at J, with 14 bases in the middle. CDR1 is LGHDT, CDR2 YNNKEL, per germline (reference sequence). CDR3 length: 16 amino acids. This chain's CDR3 is CASSQDGLTPHNEQFF. The CDR3, as DNA: TGTGCCAGCAGCCAAGACGGACTGACCCCCCACAATGAGCAGTTCTTC.

This clonotype has at least ten counts. The chain employs TRBV20-1 and TRBJ1-4; D is perhaps TRBD1 (5 bases). The V gene lost 6 bases and the J gene lost 3 bases, with 8 bases spanning the gap. CDR1 is DFQATT and CDR2 is SNEGSKA in the germline V gene (reference sequence). CDR3 length equals 12 residues. The CDR3 loop is CSALGANEKLFF. The CDR3 nucleotides read TGCAGTGCCCTGGGGGCTAATGAAAAACTGTTTTTT.

This clonotype appeared many times. The V gene is TRBV28, the J gene TRBJ2-3; 11 bases align to TRBD2. Per germline, CDR1 MDHEN and CDR2 SYDVKM. J was trimmed by 6 bases and V by 3 bases; bases with no gene match: 5. The CDR3 is 15 amino acids. The CDR3 bases are TGTGCCAGCAGTTTCCTACTAGCGGGGGCGGATACGCAGTATTTT. It translates to CASSFLLAGADTQYF.

This clonotype was recorded at least ten times. The rearrangement joins TRBV6-5 to TRBJ2-3; the D is unclear. Trimming took off 6 bases at V and 2 bases at J, with 12 bases between the two ends. The CDR3 is 14 residues long. Germline CDR1 reads MNHEY; CDR2 reads SVGAGI. In nucleotides, the CDR3 is TGTGCCAGCAGGCCTGGGAACCCCACAGATACGCAGTATTTT. It yields the protein CASRPGNPTDTQYF.

This clonotype was detected many times. The genes are TRBV11-2 and TRBJ2-7; D is unresolved. The V gene's germline CDR1 is SGHAT and CDR2 FQNNGV. This CDR3 has 14 residues. Trimming took 0 bases from V and 1 from J, leaving 7 bases between them. This CDR3 is CASSLDRQSYEQYF. The CDR3 DNA reads TGTGCCAGCAGCTTAGATAGGCAGTCCTACGAGCAGTACTTC.

This clonotype was detected ten times or more. The J gene is TRBJ2-7, the V gene TRBV5-5; TRBD1 matches at 12 bases. From germline, CDR1 is SGHKS and CDR2 YYEKEE (reference sequence). This CDR3 has 15 residues. The V and J ends lost 4 bases and 4 bases, in that order; junction bases with no gene match: 6. The CDR3 protein is CASSGEGQGAYEQYF. CDR3 DNA sequence: TGTGCCAGCAGCGGGGAGGGACAGGGGGCTTACGAGCAGTACTTC.

This clonotype was counted between two and nine times. This sequence joins TRBV29-1 and TRBJ2-1; no definite D call. This CDR3 region has 14 residues. The germline gives CDR1 SQVTM, CDR2 ANQGSEA. V dropped 6 bases and J dropped 2 bases, with 14 bases sitting between them. CDR3 protein: CSVGPPSPYNEQFF. CDR3 nucleotides: TGCAGCGTCGGACCCCCTAGTCCCTACAATGAGCAGTTCTTC.

This clonotype was detected a few times. The chain joins TRBV4-2 to TRBJ1-4; 9 nucleotides align to TRBD1. CDR3 length equals 15 residues. V lost 4 bases and J lost 8; bases outside the gene matches: 8. From germline, CDR1 is LGHNA and CDR2 YNFKEQ. The CDR3: CASSLETGGKEKLFF. The CDR3, as DNA: TGTGCCAGCAGCCTTGAAACAGGGGGCAAGGAAAAACTGTTTTTT.

This clonotype has ten or more counts. The chain recombines TRBV20-1 with TRBJ1-4; the D gene is possibly TRBD1 (5 bases). Germline lookup yields CDR1 DFQATT and CDR2 SNEGSKA (reference sequence). The CDR3 spans 16 residues. Trimming left V 3 bases short and J 5 bases short, with 19 bases between. The CDR3 reads CSARGQEGAENEKLFF. The CDR3 DNA sequence: TGCAGTGCTAGGGGCCAGGAAGGGGCCGAAAATGAAAAACTGTTTTTT.

This sequence joins TRBV30 and TRBJ2-7, with D maybe TRBD1 (7 bases). CDR1 and CDR2 from the germline V gene are GTSNPN and SVGIG (reference sequence). The CDR3 is 13 amino acids. Trimming pared 4 bases from V and 3 bases from J, leaving 13 bases between. CDR3 nucleotides: TGTGCCTGGAAGCACAGGGGAGGCTACGAGCAGTACTTC. Amino acid sequence: CAWKHRGGYEQYF.